These T cell receptor beta chains were read from a single sample in a study of blood T cell repertoires in COVID-19. Using immunoSEQ multiplex PCR, the repertoire was profiled, and TCRdb retains in-frame clones only, with some absent. In the table there are 100,000 or so clones, about 90% of which are singletons. Sequencing was performed on peripheral blood. These receptors all stem from a man aged 18-30 years with acute or convalescent COVID-19. Both conserved end residues are part of each CDR3. A D gene is named only where the DNA matches it firmly. Clone size appears in some rows only: once, few, many, or a class for an expanded clone.

>-|TRBD2|TRBV19|TRBJ2-5
CASGRVVGGRETQYF
TGTGCCAGTGGGAGGGTAGTCGGGGGAAGAGAGACCCAGTACTTC
>-|-|TRBV28|TRBJ1-5
CASSPQGRVPRVQPQHF
TGTGCCAGCAGTCCACAGGGACGGGTCCCTCGGGTGCAGCCCCAGCATTTT
>few|-|TRBV24-1|TRBJ1-5
CAREGLIRGLQPQHF
TGTGCCCGTGAGGGACTAATAAGAGGGCTTCAGCCCCAGCATTTT
>-|TRBD2|TRBV9|TRBJ2-3
CASSPLAGGRGTDTQYF
TGTGCCAGCAGCCCCCTAGCGGGAGGGCGGGGCACAGATACGCAGTATTTT
>-|-|TRBV5-1|TRBJ1-1
CASSLAGLANTEAFF
TGCGCCAGCAGCTTGGCGGGACTAGCTAACACTGAAGCTTTCTTT
>once|-|TRBV9|TRBJ1-1
CASSVGVGGTEAFF
TGTGCCAGCAGCGTAGGGGTAGGGGGCACTGAAGCTTTCTTT
>-|TRBD2|TRBV24-1|TRBJ2-1
CATSDPTSGGGNEQFF
TGTGCCACCAGTGACCCCACTAGCGGGGGGGGTAATGAGCAGTTCTTC
>-|TRBD1|TRBV2|TRBJ1-2
CASSPRDRGPVNYGYTF
TGTGCCAGCAGCCCAAGGGACAGGGGGCCCGTTAACTATGGCTACACCTTC
>-|-|TRBV6-5|TRBJ1-2
CASCTRKYEDYGYTF
TGTGCCAGCTGCACACGGAAGTATGAGGACTATGGCTACACCTTC
>-|TRBD2|TRBV10-3|TRBJ2-3
CAISASGGVISDTQYF
TGTGCCATCAGTGCTTCGGGGGGGGTGATTTCAGATACGCAGTATTTT
>-|TRBD1|TRBV5-5|TRBJ2-7
CASSPRKWDRVNLYEQYF
TGTGCCAGCAGCCCGCGAAAATGGGACAGGGTGAACCTCTACGAGCAGTACTTC
>-|-|TRBV6-5|TRBJ1-1
CASSYSGGHEAFF
TGTGCCAGCAGTTACTCAGGGGGACATGAAGCTTTCTTT
>-|-|TRBV7-2|TRBJ2-1
CASSPARVAAFYNEQFF
TGTGCCAGCAGCCCCGCACGGGTTGCGGCCTTCTACAATGAGCAGTTCTTC
>-|-|TRBV12-3/TRBV12-4|TRBJ1-1
CASGGQMNTEAFF
TGTGCCAGCGGGGGACAAATGAACACTGAAGCTTTCTTT
>-|-|TRBV18|TRBJ2-3
CASSLQGFSTDTQYF
TGTGCCAGCTCACTCCAGGGCTTTAGCACAGATACGCAGTATTTT
>-|-|TRBV30|TRBJ1-1
CAWSKYRDEAFF
TGTGCCTGGAGTAAATACAGAGATGAAGCTTTCTTT
>-|-|TRBV30|TRBJ2-7
CAWSVRGSSYEQYF
TGTGCCTGGAGTGTACGGGGGAGCTCCTACGAGCAGTACTTC
>-|TRBD1|TRBV27|TRBJ2-2
CASSSPTPRDRPQANSGELFF
TGTGCCAGCAGTTCCCCCACCCCGCGGGACAGGCCACAAGCGAACTCCGGGGAGCTGTTTTTT
>-|-|TRBV19|TRBJ1-5
CASSIQTGNQPQHF
TGTGCCAGCAGCATCCAGACAGGCAATCAGCCCCAGCATTTT
>-|-|TRBV24-1|TRBJ2-1
CATSVGSGSHNEQFF
TGTGCCACCAGTGTGGGGAGCGGCTCCCACAATGAGCAGTTCTTC
>-|TRBD1|TRBV9|TRBJ2-1
CASSVGGGQGREFF
TGTGCCAGCAGCGTAGGAGGGGGACAGGGGAGGGAGTTCTTC
>once|-|TRBV5-1|TRBJ1-2
CASSLPPNREIAAGYTF
TGCGCCAGCAGCTTGCCCCCAAACAGGGAAATCGCGGCTGGCTACACCTTC
>-|-|TRBV5-1|TRBJ2-1
CASSLTVAYNEQFF
TGCGCCAGCAGCTTAACAGTTGCCTACAATGAGCAGTTCTTC
>-|-|TRBV9|TRBJ1-1
CASSAGTPNTEAFF
TGTGCCAGCAGCGCCGGGACACCTAACACTGAAGCTTTCTTT
>-|-|TRBV30|TRBJ2-3
CAWSVELGGSDTQYF
TGTGCCTGGAGTGTTGAGCTAGGAGGGTCAGATACGCAGTATTTT
>-|TRBD1|TRBV27|TRBJ1-2
CASSDREEDGYTF
TGTGCCAGCAGCGACAGGGAGGAGGATGGCTACACCTTC
>-|TRBD1|TRBV6-6|TRBJ1-4
CASRSTGTGLEKLFF
TGTGCCAGCAGGTCGACCGGGACAGGGCTCGAAAAACTGTTTTTT
>-|TRBD1|TRBV4-2|TRBJ1-5
CASSQEQGQGNQPQHF
TGTGCCAGCAGCCAAGAGCAGGGACAGGGAAATCAGCCCCAGCATTTT
>-|TRBD1|TRBV30|TRBJ2-1
CAWSEGTVSYNEQFF
TGTGCCTGGAGCGAAGGGACAGTTTCCTACAATGAGCAGTTCTTC
>-|-|TRBV6-6|TRBJ1-5
CASSSLKGDNQPQHF
TGTGCCAGCTCCTCCTTGAAGGGGGATAATCAGCCCCAGCATTTT
>once|-|TRBV11-3|TRBJ2-3
CASSSGWGGDSDTQYF
TGTGCCAGCAGCTCTGGTTGGGGCGGGGATTCAGATACGCAGTATTTT
>-|TRBD1|TRBV19|TRBJ1-1
CASSASTGAMNTEAFF
TGTGCCAGTAGTGCAAGTACAGGGGCGATGAACACTGAAGCTTTCTTT
>-|-|TRBV4-1|TRBJ2-7
CASSSIYEQYF
TGCGCCAGCAGTTCTATCTACGAGCAGTACTTC
>-|-|TRBV2|TRBJ1-2
CATLDTALGYTF
TGTGCCACCTTGGACACGGCACTCGGCTACACCTTC
>-|TRBD1|TRBV10-3|TRBJ1-2
CAISHMTGGGYGYTF
TGTGCCATCAGTCACATGACAGGGGGCGGCTATGGCTACACCTTC
>-|TRBD1|TRBV4-1|TRBJ1-6
CASSQELGQGASPLHF
TGCGCCAGCAGCCAAGAACTGGGACAGGGGGCTTCACCCCTCCACTTT
>-|TRBD1|TRBV5-6|TRBJ1-1
CASSFTPTGDTEAFF
TGTGCCAGCAGCTTCACACCTACAGGGGACACTGAAGCTTTCTTT